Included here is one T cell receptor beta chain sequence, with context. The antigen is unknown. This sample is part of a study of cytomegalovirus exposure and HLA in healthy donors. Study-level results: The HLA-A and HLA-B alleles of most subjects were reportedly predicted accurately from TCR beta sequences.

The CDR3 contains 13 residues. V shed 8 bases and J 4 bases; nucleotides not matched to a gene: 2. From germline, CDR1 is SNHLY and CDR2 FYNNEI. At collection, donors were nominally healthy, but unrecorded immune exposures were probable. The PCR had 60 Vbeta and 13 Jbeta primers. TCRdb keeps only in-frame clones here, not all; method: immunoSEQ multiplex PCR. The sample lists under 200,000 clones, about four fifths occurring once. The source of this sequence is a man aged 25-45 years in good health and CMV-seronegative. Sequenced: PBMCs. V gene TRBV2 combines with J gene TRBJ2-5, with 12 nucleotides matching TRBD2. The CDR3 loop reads CASLGLAGETQYF. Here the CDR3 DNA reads TGTGCCAGCTTGGGACTAGCGGGAGAGACCCAGTACTTC.